This TCR beta chain originates from a study of T cells in tuberculosis. Study in general: Samples predate treatment or fall within its first 7 days.

Profiling relied on immunoSEQ multiplex PCR, and the TCRdb table lists in-frame clones only, not all of them. Here the sample spans about 30,000 clones, approximately 90% being singletons. Time point here: new active TB diagnosis, blood taken before or within 7 days of starting treatment. Tuberculosis was confirmed by positive sputum smear and/or M. tuberculosis culture. Each clinical donor contributed on average roughly 100,000 T cells from unsorted cryopreserved PBMC. CDR3 size: 15 residues. The V and J ends lost 5 bases and 9 bases, in that order; junction bases with no gene match: 7. In germline, CDR1 is MNHEY, CDR2 SVGAGI.

This sample comprised PBMCs, obtained at tuberculosis diagnosis. The chain links TRBV6-5 to TRBJ1-6, with TRBD1 matching 10 bases. This clonotype was obtained from an adult with tuberculosis. The CDR3 spells CASSTGQGVGSPLHF. CDR3 nucleotide sequence: TGTGCCAGCAGTACCGGACAGGGGGTAGGTTCACCCCTCCACTTT.